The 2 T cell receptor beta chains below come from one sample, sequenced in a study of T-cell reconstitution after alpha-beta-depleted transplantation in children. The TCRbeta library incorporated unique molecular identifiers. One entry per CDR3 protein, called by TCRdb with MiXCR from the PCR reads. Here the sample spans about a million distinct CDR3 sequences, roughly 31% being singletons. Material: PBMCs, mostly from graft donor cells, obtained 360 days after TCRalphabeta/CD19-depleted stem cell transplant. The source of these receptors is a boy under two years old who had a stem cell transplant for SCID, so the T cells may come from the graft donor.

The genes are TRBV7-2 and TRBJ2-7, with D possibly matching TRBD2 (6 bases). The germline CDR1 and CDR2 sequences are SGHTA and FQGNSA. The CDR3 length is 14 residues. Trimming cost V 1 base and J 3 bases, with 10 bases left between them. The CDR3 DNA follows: TGTGCCAGCAGCTTAGATGGTAGCGGCTACGAGCAGTACTTC. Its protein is CASSLDGSGYEQYF. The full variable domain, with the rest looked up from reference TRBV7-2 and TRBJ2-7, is GAGVSQSPSNKVTEKGKDVELRCDPISGHTALYWYRQSLGQGLEFLIYFQGNSAPDKSGLPSDRFSAERTGGSVSTLTIQRTQQEDSAVYLCASSLDGSGYEQYFGPGTRLTVT.

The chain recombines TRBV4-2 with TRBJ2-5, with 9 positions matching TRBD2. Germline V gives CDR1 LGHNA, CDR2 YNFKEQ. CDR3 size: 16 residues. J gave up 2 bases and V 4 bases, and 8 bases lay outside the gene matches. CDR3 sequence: CASSREIAGVQETQYF. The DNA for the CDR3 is TGTGCCAGCAGCCGAGAGATAGCGGGGGTACAAGAGACCCAGTACTTC.